These T cell receptor beta chains were read from a single sample in a study of T cells in Graves' hyperthyroidism and ophthalmopathy. TCRdb redid the calling of the multiplex PCR reads with MiXCR, one entry per CDR3 protein. The profile covers a few hundred thousand distinct CDR3 sequences, with roughly a sixth appearing a single time and roughly 18% taken by the ten largest. Sequenced: blood. The source is a woman under 30 with Graves' ophthalmopathy. CDR3s leave out the opening cysteine and the closing phenylalanine or tryptophan. Each record gives: clone size, V gene, J gene, CDR3 protein. Some rows have no size entry. The others give once, few or many, or a class for an expanded clone.

>-|TRBV9|TRBJ2-3
ASSVMREGRDTQY
>few|TRBV5-1|TRBJ1-5
ARKYQPQH
>many|TRBV12-3/TRBV12-4|TRBJ2-1
ASSFGRELMAEQF
>few|TRBV7-6|TRBJ2-2
ASSLSSVNTGELF
>many|TRBV6-1|TRBJ1-1
ASRRQGVAF
>-|TRBV27|TRBJ1-2
ASSSPTGGVYGYT
>-|TRBV29-1|TRBJ2-3
SLEQGGADTQY
>many|TRBV27|TRBJ1-1
ASSLSNLNTEAF
>many|TRBV18|TRBJ2-4
ASSPDRGGLFDIQY
>-|TRBV15|TRBJ2-1
ATSPRSGSTYNEQF